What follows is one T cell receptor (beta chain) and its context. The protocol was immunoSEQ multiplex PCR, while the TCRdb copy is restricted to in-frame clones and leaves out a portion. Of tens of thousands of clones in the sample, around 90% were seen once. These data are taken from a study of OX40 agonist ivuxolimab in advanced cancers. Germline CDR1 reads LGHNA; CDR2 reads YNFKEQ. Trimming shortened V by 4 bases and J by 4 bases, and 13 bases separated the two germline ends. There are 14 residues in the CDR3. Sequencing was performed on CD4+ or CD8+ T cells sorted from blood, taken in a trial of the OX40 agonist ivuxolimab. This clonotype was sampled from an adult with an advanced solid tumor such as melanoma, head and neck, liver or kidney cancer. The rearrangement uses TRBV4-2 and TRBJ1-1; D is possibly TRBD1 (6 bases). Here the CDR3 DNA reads TGTGCCAGCAGCCGGAATACAGGGCCCACTGAAGCTTTCTTT. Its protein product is CASSRNTGPTEAFF.